This T cell receptor beta chain is drawn from a study of blood T cell repertoires in COVID-19. As for the study in general: Sites in the United States, Italy and Spain provided acute and convalescent COVID-19 samples.

The Seattle patients joined while their infection was active and were tracked longitudinally afterward. Per the original data handling: Researchers report that nucleated cell counts were estimated from reference gene primer amplification. The protocol was immunoSEQ multiplex PCR, while the TCRdb copy is restricted to in-frame clones and leaves out a portion. The V and J calls and the clone size are those of that table, but D and trimming were determined from the DNA. The sample comprises around 37,000 clones, approximately 80% of which are singletons, and around 1.6% rests with the top ten. The clonotype comes from a man aged 60 to 69 with COVID-19, enrolled during active disease. Sequencing used peripheral blood.

CDR3: CASSTGERAYNEQFF. The CDR3 bases are TGTGCCAGTAGTACAGGGGAACGGGCCTACAATGAGCAGTTCTTC. The V gene is TRBV19, the J gene TRBJ2-1, with D possibly being TRBD1 (6 bases). Trimming cost V 4 bases and J 2 bases, with 12 bases left between them. This CDR3 has 15 amino acids. From germline, CDR1 is LNHDA and CDR2 SQIVND (reference sequence).